This T cell receptor (beta chain) was captured in a study of cytotoxic CD8 clonotypes in ibrutinib-treated CLL listed by TCRdb under 2021. The study in broad terms: The cohort had about a dozen relapsed/refractory and 15 treatment-naive patients; under 18 were IGHV unmutated. Cryopreserved peripheral blood mononuclear cells were collected before treatment, at response, and at either disease progression or sustained remission. On average, each sample had some 260,000 productive templates and roughly 95,000 productive rearrangements. Of the roughly 81 people in the trial, around 24 had longitudinal samples available. Responses were partial in 24 patients and complete in 2; after median approximately 67 months follow-up, 14 stayed in remission and some twelve progressed. Response samples were taken after a median of roughly a year on treatment, ranging from roughly 6 to 36 months. Every sample from remission and from progressive disease was obtained while the patients were still on ibrutinib.

Roughly 2 micrograms of genomic DNA were extracted from cryopreserved PBMCs for TCR beta library preparation. Longitudinal blood samples from CLL patients on ibrutinib monotherapy underwent high-throughput TCR beta sequencing. The patients were enrolled in a single-center, open-label phase 2 trial of ibrutinib monotherapy. The paper as a whole reports these results and caveats: Public clonotypes were rare and either contracted or stayed stable during treatment, and the rise in clonality at ibrutinib response reflected the expansion of private clonotypes. At baseline, clonality was higher than in age-matched healthy donors and showed a strong correlation with circulating CD8+ T-cell counts. Lymph node repertoires were not examined, and the timing of sampling was not matched between patients in sustained remission and those whose disease progressed. An increase in clonality was observed at ibrutinib response, with clonality remaining stable during sustained remission and falling back toward baseline at progression.

The junction shows trimming of 8 bases on V and 5 bases on J, and the gene matches do not reach 11 bases of it. The CDR3 goes from the cysteine to the phenylalanine over 15 residues. Only the CDR3 DNA is retained, 45 bases long and in frame from the first base. The germline V gene (reference sequence) sets CDR1 to PRHDT and CDR2 to FYEKMQ. Each clonotype received, on average, 10x coverage in deep resolution sequencing performed on a MiSeq, where the target depth lay between 1 in 1 million and 1 in 200,000 T cells. The immunoSEQ hsTCRB Kit was used to generate TCR beta libraries. The authors' pipeline ran thus. The data were analyzed with ImmunoSEQ Analyzer and ImmunoSEQ Data Assistant, and V, D and J gene assignments followed IMGT definitions. Clonality was computed as one minus normalized Shannon entropy of productive rearrangement frequencies, ranging from 0 to 1. Only overrepresented clonotypes making up at least 0.05% of each patient's repertoire were included in the public clonotype analysis. Some 13 age-matched healthy donor repertoires from immuneACCESS served as clonality controls. TCRdb's version of the immuneACCESS table is confined to in-frame rearrangements and falls short of the full clone set. An unresolved V gene accounts for under half of the shortfall where checked; the remainder is of unknown origin. V and J calls and clone size come straight from that table; D and trimming were deduced from the DNA. A total of 300,000 to 400,000 clones appear in this sample, about 61% of them only once. Of the sample, around 6.6% is held by the ten largest clones.

With respect to this clone: Its antigen is still unknown. One base away there is no much larger clone; base qualities are not given.

This receptor was obtained from a human donor with chronic lymphocytic leukemia. The input for sequencing was PBMCs, taken after 36 months of ibrutinib treatment. Recombination linked TRBV13 to TRBJ2-5; TRBD2 agrees with 10 junctional bases. The CDR3 reads as follows: CASSRERGGEETQYF. The nucleotides read TGTGCCAGCTCCCGGGAGCGGGGGGGCGAGGAGACCCAGTACTTC. Beyond the CDR3, the reference TRBV13 and TRBJ2-5 genes provide the residues; the full variable domain reads: AAGVIQSPRHLIKEKRETATLKCYPIPRHDTVYWYQQGPGQDPQFLISFYEKMQSDKGSIPDRFSAQQFSDYHSELNMSSLELGDSALYFCASSRERGGEETQYFGPGTRLLVL.